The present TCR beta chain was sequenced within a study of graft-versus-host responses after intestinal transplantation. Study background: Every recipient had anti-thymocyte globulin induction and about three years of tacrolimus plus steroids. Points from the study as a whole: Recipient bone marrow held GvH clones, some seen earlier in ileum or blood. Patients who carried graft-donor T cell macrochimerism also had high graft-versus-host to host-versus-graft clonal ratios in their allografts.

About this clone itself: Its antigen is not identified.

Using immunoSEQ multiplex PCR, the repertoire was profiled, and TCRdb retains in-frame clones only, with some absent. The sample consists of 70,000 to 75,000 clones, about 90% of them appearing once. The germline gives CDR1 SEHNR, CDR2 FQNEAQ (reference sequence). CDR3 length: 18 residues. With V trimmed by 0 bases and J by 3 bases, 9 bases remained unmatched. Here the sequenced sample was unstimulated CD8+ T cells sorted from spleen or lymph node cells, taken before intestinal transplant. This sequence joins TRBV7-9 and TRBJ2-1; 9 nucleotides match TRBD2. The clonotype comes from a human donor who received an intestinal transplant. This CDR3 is CASSLAGSGRGDYNEQFF. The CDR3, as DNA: TGTGCCAGCAGCTTAGCAGGTAGCGGGAGAGGGGACTACAATGAGCAGTTCTTC.